These T cell receptor beta chains were read from a single sample in a study of OX40 agonist ivuxolimab in advanced cancers. The repertoire was sequenced with immunoSEQ multiplex PCR; TCRdb's copy has only in-frame clones and lacks some. Among 100,000 or so clones, approximately 93% were seen once, and the ten largest hold about 0.19%. This sample comprised CD4+ or CD8+ T cells sorted from blood, obtained in a trial of the OX40 agonist ivuxolimab. The source is an adult with an advanced solid tumor such as melanoma, head and neck, liver or kidney cancer. CDR3s include the opening cysteine and the closing phenylalanine or tryptophan. Fields, in order: D gene, clone size, V gene, J gene, CDR3 DNA, CDR3 protein. The D gene is left open where the match is weak. Size is stated for part of the rows, as once, few or many counts, or as a class when the clone is expanded.

-,-,TRBV7-2,TRBJ2-7,TGTGCCAGCAGCTTACTCTCAAGCTCCTACGAGCAGTACTTC,CASSLLSSSYEQYF
TRBD2,-,TRBV5-4,TRBJ2-7,TGTGCCAGCAGCTTCGGGGGGGTTAGAAGCGAGCAGTACTTC,CASSFGGVRSEQYF
TRBD1,-,TRBV11-3,TRBJ1-1,TGTGCCAGCAGCTTTTATACTGACAGGGCTGGAACTGAAGCTTTCTTT,CASSFYTDRAGTEAFF
TRBD1,-,TRBV28,TRBJ1-5,TGTGCCAGCATTACCAGGGGGCCTAATCAGCCCCAGCATTTT,CASITRGPNQPQHF
TRBD1,-,TRBV6-1,TRBJ2-5,TGTGCCAGCAGTGATACCGGGACAGGGCAAGAGACCCAGTACTTC,CASSDTGTGQETQYF
TRBD1,-,TRBV11-2,TRBJ1-2,TGTGCCAGCAGCGCTGGACAGGGAAGTGGCTACACCTTC,CASSAGQGSGYTF
-,-,TRBV6-6,TRBJ2-1,TGTGCCAGCAGTTACTCGGTGGGGACTGAGCAGTTCTTC,CASSYSVGTEQFF
-,-,TRBV18,TRBJ1-5,TGTGCCAGCTCACCACCTGGCGGTAGCAATCAGCCCCAGCATTTT,CASSPPGGSNQPQHF
TRBD2,-,TRBV11-3,TRBJ2-2,TGTGCCAGCAGTCTAGGACTAGCGGGGACCGGGGAGCTGTTTTTT,CASSLGLAGTGELFF
-,once,TRBV5-6,TRBJ2-3,TGTGCCAGCAGCTTGTCAGGGGGGCTAGATACGCAGTATTTT,CASSLSGGLDTQYF
TRBD1,-,TRBV19,TRBJ1-1,TGTGCCAGTAGTATAGCAGGGGGCGGGGCTGAAGCTTTCTTT,CASSIAGGGAEAFF
TRBD1,-,TRBV5-1,TRBJ2-1,TGCGCCAGCAGCTTGGGAGGACAGGGCTCCTACAATGAGCAGTTCTTC,CASSLGGQGSYNEQFF
-,-,TRBV30,TRBJ2-7,TGTGCCTGGAGTGTGGATGGATCCTACGAGCAGTACTTC,CAWSVDGSYEQYF
-,-,TRBV18,TRBJ2-7,TGTGCCAGCTCACAAGGGCCACCCGAGGGCTACGAGCAGTACTTC,CASSQGPPEGYEQYF
-,-,TRBV9,TRBJ2-7,TGTGCCAGCAGCCCCCGTAGGGGGGACTCAACAGGGATCTACGAGCAGTACTTC,CASSPRRGDSTGIYEQYF
-,-,TRBV7-9,TRBJ2-3,TGTGCCAGCAGCTTGACAGGGACTTCCGCAGATACGCAGTATTTT,CASSLTGTSADTQYF
TRBD2,-,TRBV14,TRBJ2-5,TGTGCCAGCAGCCAGCGACTAGCGGGGGGTGGAGAGACCCAGTACTTC,CASSQRLAGGGETQYF
TRBD1,-,TRBV5-1,TRBJ1-1,TGCGCCAGCAGCGTCGGGTACAGGGGGGTGAACACTGAAGCTTTCTTT,CASSVGYRGVNTEAFF
-,once,TRBV5-5,TRBJ1-1,TGTGCCAGCAGCCTGGGCGTCCCAAACACTGAAGCTTTCTTT,CASSLGVPNTEAFF
-,-,TRBV7-2,TRBJ2-7,TGTGCCAGCAGCTTACCAGGGGCCTACGAGCAGTACTTC,CASSLPGAYEQYF
TRBD1,-,TRBV5-1,TRBJ2-5,TGCGCCAGCAGCTGGGGGAAGGGGGCTGGTCAAGAGACCCAGTACTTC,CASSWGKGAGQETQYF
-,once,TRBV7-8,TRBJ2-3,TGTGCCAGCAGCTTATGGGGGAATACAGATACGCAGTATTTT,CASSLWGNTDTQYF
-,-,TRBV6-1,TRBJ2-1,TGTGCCAGCAGTGACGTCGGGGCCTACTACAATGAGCAGTTCTTC,CASSDVGAYYNEQFF
-,once,TRBV23-1,TRBJ1-1,TGCGCCAGCAGTCAATCTAGGGGAGGAGGGGACACTGAAGCTTTCTTT,CASSQSRGGGDTEAFF
-,-,TRBV5-1,TRBJ1-6,TGCGCCAGCAGCCCGGCCGGGACCATTAATTCACCCCTCCACTTT,CASSPAGTINSPLHF
-,-,TRBV6-5,TRBJ2-7,TGTGCCAGCAGCCACACCGGGACCCTCTACGAGCAGTACTTC,CASSHTGTLYEQYF
-,-,TRBV5-1,TRBJ2-3,TGCGCCAGCAGCTTGGGTTCCGAAACAGATACGCAGTATTTT,CASSLGSETDTQYF
-,-,TRBV7-3,TRBJ2-3,TGTGCCAGCAGCCCCGGGGCAGATACGCAGTATTTT,CASSPGADTQYF
TRBD1,once,TRBV29-1,TRBJ2-7,TGCAGCGTTATAAGGACAGGGACGTACGAGCAGTACTTC,CSVIRTGTYEQYF
TRBD1,-,TRBV5-4,TRBJ1-4,TGTGCCAGCAGCTTCGCGGCAGGGGGCCTCTCTAATGAAAAACTGTTTTTT,CASSFAAGGLSNEKLFF
-,-,TRBV7-8,TRBJ1-1,TGTGCCAGCAGCCAGCGGGCGAGGACAGTCGTCACTGAAGCTTTCTTT,CASSQRARTVVTEAFF
TRBD1,-,TRBV10-3,TRBJ2-5,TGTGCCATCGCGGACAGGGGGGGATCGGAGACCCAGTACTTC,CAIADRGGSETQYF
-,-,TRBV18,TRBJ2-7,TGTGCCAGCTCACCGGGGGACTTACCCGAGCAGTACTTC,CASSPGDLPEQYF
-,-,TRBV6-6,TRBJ1-1,TGTGCCAGCAGACAACCCGGGACCTCCACTGAAGCTTTCTTT,CASRQPGTSTEAFF
-,-,TRBV15,TRBJ2-1,TGTGCCACCAGCAGAGGGGGCGCTAGCCACAATGAGCAGTTCTTC,CATSRGGASHNEQFF
-,-,TRBV10-3,TRBJ2-7,TGTGCCATCAGTGAGTTACAAGACAGCTACGAGCAGTACTTC,CAISELQDSYEQYF
-,-,TRBV19,TRBJ2-6,TGTGCCAGTAGTATTCGAGGGACTGGGGCCAACGTCCTGACTTTC,CASSIRGTGANVLTF
-,-,TRBV4-2,TRBJ2-7,TGTGCCAGCAGCCAAGCGAGAGGTATGAGAGAGCAGTACTTC,CASSQARGMREQYF
-,-,TRBV2,TRBJ1-6,TGTGCCAGCAGCGATAGGGGTGAGTCACCCCTCCACTTT,CASSDRGESPLHF
-,-,TRBV15,TRBJ1-1,TGTGCCACCAGCAGAGAACAGGCGACTTGGAACACTGAAGCTTTCTTT,CATSREQATWNTEAFF
-,-,TRBV7-8,TRBJ1-3,TGTGCCAGCAGCCTGGGACGGACTGGAAACACCATATATTTT,CASSLGRTGNTIYF
-,-,TRBV7-9,TRBJ2-7,TGTGCCAGCAGCTTAGCCCCCGATTCTCCCTACGAGCAGTACTTC,CASSLAPDSPYEQYF
TRBD1,-,TRBV18,TRBJ1-2,TGTGCCAGCTCACTTACCGTCGGACAGGGCGTCTCCTATGGCTACACCTTC,CASSLTVGQGVSYGYTF
TRBD1,-,TRBV18,TRBJ1-2,TGTGCCAGCTCACCAACACAGGGGCTGGGGAAGGGCTACACCTTC,CASSPTQGLGKGYTF
-,few,TRBV5-6,TRBJ1-2,TGTGCCAGCAGCCCGCCGGGTACCGCTAACTATGGCTACACCTTC,CASSPPGTANYGYTF
-,-,TRBV7-2,TRBJ2-7,TGTGCCAGCAGCTTAGCGCTCCGCTACGAGCAGTACTTC,CASSLALRYEQYF
TRBD1,-,TRBV9,TRBJ2-2,TGTGCCAGCACCGGACAGGGGAGGACCGGGGAGCTGTTTTTT,CASTGQGRTGELFF
-,-,TRBV19,TRBJ1-2,TGTGCCAGTAGTATACGGCTGGCTAACTATGGCTACACCTTC,CASSIRLANYGYTF
TRBD1,once,TRBV6-4,TRBJ1-2,TGTGCCAGCAGTGACCAGTACAGGGGCAAGGGCCCCAACTATGGCTACACCTTC,CASSDQYRGKGPNYGYTF
-,-,TRBV13,TRBJ1-2,TGTGCCAGCAGCTTAGGAATACTGACAGGACTTTATGGCTACACCTTC,CASSLGILTGLYGYTF
-,-,TRBV5-1,TRBJ2-2,TGCGCCAGCAGCTTGACGCGGGGGCGGAACACCGGGGAGCTGTTTTTT,CASSLTRGRNTGELFF
-,once,TRBV27,TRBJ1-2,TGTGCCAGCAGTTTATTGGTGGGGAACTATGGCTACACCTTC,CASSLLVGNYGYTF
-,-,TRBV2,TRBJ2-7,TGTGCCAGCAGTGAGAGGTCACCTACCTACGAGCAGTACTTC,CASSERSPTYEQYF
-,-,TRBV28,TRBJ1-5,TGTGCCAGCAGGCGGGGAAATCAGCCCCAGCATTTT,CASRRGNQPQHF